These 9 T cell receptor beta chains were all obtained from the same sample, sequenced in a study of technical replicates of blood from four donors. Libraries were prepared by immunoSEQ multiplex PCR; TCRdb keeps only in-frame clonotypes and omits some of them. The data contain around 83,000 clones, under 95% of them singletons. The sequencing input was T cells isolated from PBMCs. These receptors all stem from a human donor in good health.

This clone is a singleton in its sample. V gene TRBV10-2 combines with J gene TRBJ2-3; 7 positions agree with TRBD2. There are 14 residues in the CDR3. V was clipped by 7 bases and J by 2 bases; unmatched bases: 6. Germline V gives CDR1 WSHSY, CDR2 SAAADI. Here the CDR3 DNA reads TGCGCCAGCACCCCTAGCGGAAACACAGATACGCAGTATTTT. Translated: CASTPSGNTDTQYF.

The chain couples TRBV11-2 to TRBJ1-1, with TRBD1 as a possible D gene (6 bases). Trimming shortened V by 5 bases and J by 8 bases, and 18 bases separated the two germline ends. Per the germline V gene, CDR1 is SGHAT and CDR2 is FQNNGV. The CDR3 is made up of 14 amino acids. CDR3 DNA: TGTGCCAGCAGCCATACCACGGGGGGGCAGGAAGCTTTCTTT. Translating it yields CASSHTTGGQEAFF.

The chain couples TRBV27 to TRBJ2-1; 8 bases fit TRBD2. CDR3 length: 15 residues. From germline, CDR1 is MNHEY and CDR2 SMNVEV (reference sequence). V was pared by 11 bases and J by 4 bases, with 13 bases of the junction left unmatched. The CDR3 nucleotides are TGTGCCGTTAGTCGGGGGGGGGCCTCTTACAATGAGCAGTTCTTC. Residues: CAVSRGGASYNEQFF.

The chain has TRBV6-5 and TRBJ2-1, with D possibly matching TRBD2 (6 bases). CDR3 length equals 15 residues. V was clipped by 6 bases and J by 0 bases, with 12 bases between them. Germline CDR1 reads MNHEY; CDR2 reads SVGAGI. The CDR3 DNA is TGTGCCAGCAGATTGACTAGGGGCTCCTACAATGAGCAGTTCTTC. Translation: CASRLTRGSYNEQFF.

The V and J genes are TRBV21-1 and TRBJ2-7; the listed D gene, TRBD1, was not tested against the DNA. TRBV21-1 is termed a pseudogene. CDR3 length: 17 amino acids. CDR3 DNA: TGTGCCAGCAGCAAAAGTGGGGAGGACAGGGGCTCCTACGAGCAGTACTTC. Its translation is CASSKSGEDRGSYEQYF.

The chain uses TRBV11-1 and TRBJ2-7, with 8 nucleotides matching TRBD2. J gave up 6 bases and V 1 base, and 5 bases lay outside the gene matches. CDR3 length: 14 residues. The germline V gene has CDR1 SGHAT and CDR2 FQDESV (reference sequence). In DNA form, the CDR3 reads TGTGCCAGCAGCTTAGGGGGACTAGTCTCCGAGCAGTACTTC. The encoded protein is CASSLGGLVSEQYF.

This sequence joins TRBV27 and TRBJ2-7; D possibly corresponds to TRBD2 (7 bases). The germline V gene encodes CDR1 MNHEY and CDR2 SMNVEV (reference sequence). This CDR3 region has 13 residues. V lost 5 bases, J lost 0 bases, and 8 bases lay in between. The CDR3 reads CASSAGASYEQYF. The CDR3 DNA follows: TGTGCCAGCAGTGCGGGGGCCTCCTACGAGCAGTACTTC.

The rearrangement uses TRBV5-4 and TRBJ2-1, with 13 bases aligning to TRBD2. V dropped 5 bases and J dropped 8; count of bases not matched to a gene: 13. Germline CDR1 is SGHNT and CDR2 is YYREEE (reference sequence). The CDR3 extends over 17 amino acids. The CDR3 loop reads CASRYTSGGGLGDEQFF. CDR3 coding DNA: TGTGCCAGCAGATACACTAGCGGGGGGGGTTTGGGCGATGAGCAGTTCTTC.

J is TRBJ1-5 and V is TRBV9; no firm D call. The V and J ends lost 4 bases and 6 bases respectively, with 17 bases between them. CDR3 length: 15 amino acids. Per the germline V gene, CDR1 is SGDLS and CDR2 is YYNGEE. The CDR3 DNA sequence: TGTGCCAGCAGCCAGTCAACGGGGTCGGGTCAGCCCCAGCATTTT. The encoded protein is CASSQSTGSGQPQHF.